Listed below are T cell receptor beta chains from one sample, sequenced in a study of CD8 T cells in Susac syndrome. TCRdb used MiXCR to reprocess the immunoSEQ multiplex PCR reads, holding one entry per CDR3 protein. This sample has under 350,000 distinct CDR3 sequences, with just over 90% found just once. Material: CD4+ T cells from PBMCs. These receptors came from a human donor with multiple sclerosis. Both conserved end residues are part of each CDR3. The D gene is left open where the match is weak. Clone size appears in some rows only: once, few, many, or a class for an expanded clone.

TRBV28	once	TRBJ2-7	.	CASRQEGFAYEQYF	TGTGCCAGCAGACAGGAAGGATTTGCCTACGAGCAGTACTTC
TRBV30	.	TRBJ2-3	.	CAWSDGVTDTQYF	TGTGCCTGGAGCGACGGGGTCACAGATACGCAGTATTTT
TRBV20-1	.	TRBJ2-3	TRBD1	CSAGGSGTGNTDTQYF	TGCAGTGCTGGGGGGTCCGGGACAGGGAACACAGATACGCAGTATTTT
TRBV29-1	.	TRBJ2-1	.	CSVVPRGNHNEQFF	TGCAGCGTTGTCCCGAGGGGGAACCACAATGAGCAGTTCTTC
TRBV20-1	.	TRBJ2-1	.	CSALRLTSSSYNEQFF	TGCAGTGCTCTGAGGCTAACCTCAAGCTCCTACAATGAGCAGTTCTTC
TRBV7-9	.	TRBJ1-1	.	CASTLLGGTAGEAFF	TGTGCCAGCACCCTCCTTGGGGGAACAGCGGGTGAAGCTTTCTTT
TRBV18	few	TRBJ2-7	TRBD1	CASSPGQGAGSYEQYF	TGTGCCAGCTCACCAGGACAGGGGGCAGGGTCCTACGAGCAGTACTTC
TRBV27	.	TRBJ1-4	.	CASSRKSGTAAEKLFF	TGTGCCAGCAGCCGAAAGTCCGGGACCGCTGCCGAAAAACTGTTTTTT
TRBV20-1	.	TRBJ2-5	.	CSAPSRGETQYF	TGCAGTGCTCCCAGCCGGGGAGAGACCCAGTACTTC
TRBV4-1	.	TRBJ2-1	TRBD2	CASSQRPRLAGATGEQFF	TGCGCCAGCAGCCAACGCCCTAGACTAGCGGGAGCGACGGGAGAGCAGTTCTTC
TRBV18	.	TRBJ2-5	.	CASSPPEGLQETQYF	TGTGCCAGCTCACCCCCTGAGGGGTTACAAGAGACCCAGTACTTC
TRBV9	.	TRBJ2-2	.	CASSPYETGELFF	TGTGCCAGCAGCCCGTATGAGACCGGGGAGCTGTTTTTT
TRBV7-3	once	TRBJ2-3	.	CASTISAAPGDTQYF	TGTGCCAGCACCATTTCGGCGGCCCCCGGGGATACGCAGTATTTT
TRBV7-9	.	TRBJ2-3	TRBD1	CASSIRTGGVADTQYF	TGTGCCAGCAGCATTAGGACAGGGGGCGTCGCAGATACGCAGTATTTT
TRBV24-1	.	TRBJ2-1	TRBD1	CATSDKGQGGNEQFF	TGTGCCACCAGTGACAAGGGACAGGGGGGGAATGAGCAGTTCTTC
TRBV3-1	.	TRBJ2-1	.	CASSQMGIGSTSPREQFF	TGTGCCAGCAGCCAAATGGGAATAGGTTCTACTAGCCCCCGGGAGCAGTTCTTC
TRBV20-1	.	TRBJ1-2	.	CSASPQRGADYGYTF	TGCAGTGCTAGCCCCCAGAGGGGCGCCGACTATGGCTACACCTTC
TRBV19	.	TRBJ2-3	.	CASSESEEAQYF	TGTGCCAGTAGCGAGTCCGAAGAGGCGCAGTATTTT
TRBV29-1	.	TRBJ2-3	.	CSVRTLHTDTQYF	TGCAGCGTCAGGACTCTTCACACAGATACGCAGTATTTT
TRBV12-3/TRBV12-4	once	TRBJ2-1	TRBD2	CASSSDRGRSNEQFF	TGTGCCAGCAGTTCGGATCGCGGGAGGTCGAATGAGCAGTTCTTC
TRBV30	.	TRBJ1-1	.	CAWSPGGPAFF	TGTGCCTGGAGTCCCGGGGGGCCAGCTTTCTTT
TRBV7-3	few	TRBJ2-1	.	CASSLLGERMSEQFF	TGTGCCAGCAGCTTACTCGGAGAGAGGATGAGTGAGCAGTTCTTC
TRBV6-2/TRBV6-3	.	TRBJ2-3	.	CASSPQTTSLSVRSTDTQYF	TGTGCCAGCAGTCCCCAGACGACTAGTTTGTCTGTGCGGAGCACAGATACGCAGTATTTT
TRBV12-3/TRBV12-4	.	TRBJ2-2	.	CASSLAEGTGELFF	TGTGCCAGCAGTTTGGCGGAGGGCACCGGGGAGCTGTTTTTT
TRBV30	.	TRBJ1-4	TRBD1	CAWSFGQGKNEKLFF	TGTGCCTGGAGTTTCGGACAGGGAAAGAATGAAAAACTGTTTTTT
TRBV11-2	.	TRBJ2-7	.	CASSLDLGPYEQYF	TGTGCCAGCAGCTTAGATCTAGGCCCCTACGAGCAGTACTTC
TRBV9	.	TRBJ2-2	.	CASSVSPRVRNTGELFF	TGTGCCAGCAGCGTATCTCCACGGGTGCGCAACACCGGGGAGCTGTTTTTT
TRBV19	once	TRBJ2-2	TRBD1	CASSMRDRGAGELFF	TGTGCCAGTAGTATGAGGGACAGGGGCGCCGGGGAGCTGTTTTTT
TRBV6-5	.	TRBJ2-1	TRBD2	CASSSGGGRGNEQFF	TGTGCCAGCAGTTCCGGGGGGGGACGAGGGAATGAGCAGTTCTTC
TRBV6-1	.	TRBJ2-4	TRBD2	CASSDPGLDKNIQYF	TGTGCCAGCAGTGACCCGGGACTAGACAAAAACATTCAGTACTTC
TRBV5-4	.	TRBJ2-3	.	CASRGTSLGTQYF	TGTGCCAGCAGGGGCACGAGTCTCGGTACGCAGTATTTT
TRBV5-1	.	TRBJ2-7	.	CASSYLTSSYEQYF	TGCGCCAGCAGCTACCTTACCTCCTCCTACGAGCAGTACTTC
TRBV3-1	.	TRBJ1-2	.	CASSPRHETNYGYTF	TGTGCCAGCAGCCCACGCCACGAAACTAACTATGGCTACACCTTC
TRBV30	.	TRBJ1-2	.	CAWSVSRGGNYGYTF	TGTGCCTGGAGTGTATCCCGAGGAGGGAACTATGGCTACACCTTC
TRBV19	.	TRBJ2-3	.	CASSMQVATDTQYF	TGTGCCAGTAGTATGCAGGTCGCTACAGATACGCAGTATTTT
TRBV4-1	.	TRBJ1-1	.	CASRKVGKNTEAFF	TGCGCCAGCAGGAAGGTGGGGAAGAACACTGAAGCTTTCTTT
TRBV3-1	.	TRBJ2-6	.	CASSQVRRAGANVLTF	TGTGCCAGCAGCCAAGTTAGGAGGGCTGGGGCCAACGTCCTGACTTTC
TRBV12-3/TRBV12-4	.	TRBJ2-4	TRBD1	CASTPGGQNIQYF	TGTGCCAGCACCCCAGGGGGCCAAAACATTCAGTACTTC
TRBV5-1	.	TRBJ1-1	TRBD1	CASSSGGWGTEVFF	TGCGCCAGCAGCTCAGGGGGCTGGGGGACTGAAGTTTTCTTT
TRBV6-5	.	TRBJ2-7	.	CASNYLAGIIYEQYF	TGTGCCAGCAATTACTTAGCAGGGATCATCTACGAGCAGTACTTC
TRBV12-3/TRBV12-4	.	TRBJ2-3	TRBD2	CASSFSLAGGDTQYF	TGTGCCAGCAGTTTCTCCCTAGCGGGAGGCGATACGCAGTATTTT
TRBV5-1	once	TRBJ1-1	.	CASSLDGAWAFF	TGCGCCAGCAGCTTGGACGGAGCGTGGGCTTTCTTT
TRBV29-1	.	TRBJ2-3	TRBD2	CSVDPSGSADTQYF	TGCAGCGTTGACCCTAGCGGGAGTGCAGATACGCAGTATTTT
TRBV7-9	.	TRBJ2-7	.	CASSSATAYEQYF	TGTGCCAGCAGCTCCGCGACAGCCTACGAGCAGTACTTC
TRBV7-9	.	TRBJ1-1	TRBD1	CASSSRGTGGPGYEAFF	TGTGCCAGCAGCTCTCGAGGGACAGGGGGCCCCGGATATGAAGCTTTCTTT
TRBV5-1	.	TRBJ2-1	TRBD2	CASSLVAGEYNEQFF	TGCGCCAGCAGCTTGGTAGCGGGGGAGTACAATGAGCAGTTCTTC
TRBV4-3	.	TRBJ2-5	.	CASSQMLSELEGTQYF	TGCGCCAGCAGCCAGATGCTGTCGGAGCTTGAGGGGACCCAGTACTTC
TRBV29-1	.	TRBJ2-3	.	CSVDRQGTDTQYF	TGCAGCGTTGATAGGCAGGGGACAGATACGCAGTATTTT
TRBV11-3	once	TRBJ2-7	.	CASTLGGTERVYEQYF	TGTGCCAGCACTCTAGGAGGCACCGAAAGAGTCTACGAGCAGTACTTC
TRBV23-1	.	TRBJ1-1	.	CASSQVLVGAGATEAFF	TGCGCCAGCAGTCAAGTACTCGTCGGGGCAGGGGCCACTGAAGCTTTCTTT
TRBV15	.	TRBJ2-1	.	CATSIRLVPGNEQFF	TGTGCCACCAGCATACGACTAGTTCCGGGGAATGAGCAGTTCTTC
TRBV28	.	TRBJ1-1	.	CATRSRRTRWDTEAFF	TGTGCCACCCGCTCCCGGCGGACCCGTTGGGACACTGAAGCTTTCTTT